These T cell receptor beta chains were read from a single sample in a study of OX40 agonist ivuxolimab in advanced cancers. Data came from immunoSEQ multiplex PCR; TCRdb stores just in-frame clones and leaves some out. This table has approximately 52,000 clones, approximately 84% appearing once. Material: CD4+ or CD8+ T cells sorted from blood, obtained in a trial of the OX40 agonist ivuxolimab. These receptors originate from an adult with an advanced solid tumor such as melanoma, head and neck, liver or kidney cancer. Both conserved end residues are part of each CDR3. D genes are given only for firm matches. A clone size is listed for some rows: how often the clone was seen (once, few, many), or a class if it is expanded.

size: -; D: TRBD1; J: TRBJ2-1; V: TRBV7-9; CDR3: CASSPPGQGAHNEQFF; DNA: TGTGCCAGCAGCCCCCCGGGACAGGGGGCGCACAATGAGCAGTTCTTC
size: -; D: -; J: TRBJ1-1; V: TRBV29-1; CDR3: CSVGEGQTEAFF; DNA: TGCAGCGTCGGGGAGGGGCAAACTGAAGCTTTCTTT
size: -; D: TRBD1; J: TRBJ1-2; V: TRBV5-5; CDR3: CASSLETGVINYGYTF; DNA: TGTGCCAGCAGCTTGGAGACAGGGGTGATTAACTATGGCTACACCTTC
size: -; D: -; J: TRBJ1-2; V: TRBV5-4; CDR3: CASSPGTFANYGYTF; DNA: TGTGCCAGCAGCCCCGGGACATTCGCTAACTATGGCTACACCTTC
size: few; D: -; J: TRBJ1-1; V: TRBV2; CDR3: CASSGQANTEAFF; DNA: TGTGCCAGCAGTGGTCAGGCAAACACTGAAGCTTTCTTT
size: -; D: -; J: TRBJ2-1; V: TRBV9; CDR3: CASSVESEQFF; DNA: TGTGCCAGCAGCGTAGAAAGTGAGCAGTTCTTC
size: -; D: TRBD2; J: TRBJ2-7; V: TRBV6-5; CDR3: CASSPGGNVNEQYF; DNA: TGTGCCAGCAGCCCCGGGGGGAACGTCAACGAGCAGTACTTC
size: -; D: TRBD1; J: TRBJ2-5; V: TRBV5-8; CDR3: CASSLWDSQETQYF; DNA: TGTGCCAGCAGCTTGTGGGACAGCCAAGAGACCCAGTACTTC
size: -; D: -; J: TRBJ2-2; V: TRBV7-3; CDR3: CASSSPLAKNTGELFF; DNA: TGTGCCAGCAGCTCCCCTCTAGCGAAGAACACCGGGGAGCTGTTTTTT
size: -; D: -; J: TRBJ2-1; V: TRBV19; CDR3: CASSILGLGSYNEQFF; DNA: TGTGCCAGTAGTATTTTAGGGCTCGGCTCCTACAATGAGCAGTTCTTC
size: -; D: -; J: TRBJ1-5; V: TRBV28; CDR3: CASTPTPYNQPQHF; DNA: TGTGCCAGCACCCCCACGCCCTACAATCAGCCCCAGCATTTT
size: -; D: -; J: TRBJ2-7; V: TRBV10-3; CDR3: CAIRGGSYEQYF; DNA: TGTGCCATCAGGGGGGGCTCCTACGAGCAGTACTTC
size: -; D: -; J: TRBJ2-1; V: TRBV2; CDR3: CASITDGGSTYNEQFF; DNA: TGTGCCAGCATCACTGACGGGGGCTCAACCTACAATGAGCAGTTCTTC
size: -; D: -; J: TRBJ1-5; V: TRBV28; CDR3: CASSFRGIQHF; DNA: TGTGCCAGCAGTTTCCGCGGCATCCAGCATTTT
size: once; D: -; J: TRBJ2-1; V: TRBV13; CDR3: CASSLGTSLYNEQFF; DNA: TGTGCCAGCAGCTTAGGGACTTCCCTCTACAATGAGCAGTTCTTC
size: -; D: TRBD1; J: TRBJ1-2; V: TRBV5-1; CDR3: CASSLDSEDRARGYTF; DNA: TGCGCCAGCAGCTTGGATTCCGAGGACAGGGCGCGAGGCTACACCTTC
size: -; D: TRBD1; J: TRBJ2-7; V: TRBV15; CDR3: CATSTPNRGSYEQYF; DNA: TGTGCCACCAGCACCCCGAACAGGGGGTCCTACGAGCAGTACTTC
size: -; D: -; J: TRBJ2-5; V: TRBV9; CDR3: CASSVGRGWAGRYEETQYF; DNA: TGTGCCAGCAGCGTAGGTCGGGGGTGGGCAGGGAGATACGAAGAGACCCAGTACTTC
size: -; D: -; J: TRBJ2-2; V: TRBV11-2; CDR3: CASSLTPGELFF; DNA: TGTGCCAGCAGCTTAACCCCAGGGGAGCTGTTTTTT
size: -; D: TRBD1; J: TRBJ2-7; V: TRBV4-3; CDR3: CASSQLQGAVPYEQYF; DNA: TGCGCCAGCAGCCAGCTCCAGGGGGCGGTCCCCTACGAGCAGTACTTC
size: -; D: -; J: TRBJ2-7; V: TRBV4-1; CDR3: CASSQFKVGQDHYEQYF; DNA: TGCGCCAGCAGCCAATTTAAGGTGGGCCAGGACCACTACGAGCAGTACTTC
size: -; D: -; J: TRBJ2-1; V: TRBV5-6; CDR3: CASSLGQGRDEQFF; DNA: TGTGCCAGCAGCTTGGGACAGGGGAGGGATGAGCAGTTCTTC
size: -; D: -; J: TRBJ2-3; V: TRBV19; CDR3: CASSILSQNTDTQYF; DNA: TGTGCCAGTAGTATTCTTAGCCAAAATACAGATACGCAGTATTTT
size: -; D: -; J: TRBJ1-1; V: TRBV4-3; CDR3: CASSQEEGYTEAFF; DNA: TGCGCCAGCAGCCAAGAGGAGGGGTACACTGAAGCTTTCTTT
size: once; D: -; J: TRBJ1-1; V: TRBV5-1; CDR3: CASSLTDRSNTEAFF; DNA: TGCGCCAGCTCCTTGACGGACAGATCGAACACTGAAGCTTTCTTT
size: -; D: -; J: TRBJ1-1; V: TRBV4-1; CDR3: CASSRFTGPHPEAFF; DNA: TGCGCCAGCAGCCGCTTTACCGGGCCCCATCCTGAAGCTTTCTTT
size: -; D: -; J: TRBJ2-5; V: TRBV4-3; CDR3: CASSQNWGETQYF; DNA: TGCGCCAGCAGCCAGAACTGGGGAGAGACCCAGTACTTC
size: -; D: -; J: TRBJ2-7; V: TRBV19; CDR3: CASSLGRGSYEQYF; DNA: TGTGCCAGTAGTCTAGGCAGGGGATCGTACGAGCAGTACTTC
size: -; D: TRBD1; J: TRBJ2-5; V: TRBV7-6; CDR3: CASSSDLTDRGQETQYF; DNA: TGTGCCAGCAGCTCCGACCTAACGGACAGGGGACAAGAGACCCAGTACTTC
size: -; D: -; J: TRBJ2-1; V: TRBV5-4; CDR3: CASRDLGNEQFF; DNA: TGTGCCAGCCGGGACTTGGGGAATGAGCAGTTCTTC
size: -; D: -; J: TRBJ1-3; V: TRBV28; CDR3: CASSLDRNTIYF; DNA: TGTGCCAGCAGCCTAGACAGAAACACCATATATTTT
size: -; D: -; J: TRBJ2-7; V: TRBV5-1; CDR3: CASSLGAEQYF; DNA: TGCGCCAGCAGCTTGGGGGCAGAGCAGTACTTC
size: -; D: -; J: TRBJ2-2; V: TRBV19; CDR3: CASSMYWTENTGELFF; DNA: TGTGCCAGTAGTATGTACTGGACAGAAAACACCGGGGAGCTGTTTTTT
size: -; D: -; J: TRBJ2-2; V: TRBV6-5; CDR3: CASRDRQTNTGELFF; DNA: TGTGCCAGCAGGGACCGACAAACAAACACCGGGGAGCTGTTTTTT
size: few; D: -; J: TRBJ2-7; V: TRBV4-3; CDR3: CASSQDWQGTYEQYF; DNA: TGCGCCAGCAGCCAAGATTGGCAGGGGACCTACGAGCAGTACTTC
size: -; D: -; J: TRBJ1-3; V: TRBV6-5; CDR3: CASSYSRESGNTIYF; DNA: TGTGCCAGCAGTTATAGCAGGGAGTCTGGAAACACCATATATTTT
size: -; D: -; J: TRBJ1-6; V: TRBV7-6; CDR3: CASSLGVEPLHF; DNA: TGTGCCAGCAGCTTAGGGGTAGAACCCCTCCACTTT
size: -; D: -; J: TRBJ2-2; V: TRBV27; CDR3: CASSLGGGENTGELFF; DNA: TGTGCCAGCAGTTTAGGTGGGGGCGAGAACACCGGGGAGCTGTTTTTT
size: -; D: -; J: TRBJ1-5; V: TRBV28; CDR3: CASSLWVGSQPQHF; DNA: TGTGCCAGCAGTTTATGGGTAGGGAGTCAGCCCCAGCATTTT
size: -; D: -; J: TRBJ1-2; V: TRBV7-9; CDR3: CASSSGGTSKGYGYTF; DNA: TGTGCCAGCAGCTCCGGGGGGACATCTAAAGGCTATGGCTACACCTTC
size: few; D: -; J: TRBJ2-1; V: TRBV19; CDR3: CASSPFPGNEQFF; DNA: TGTGCCAGTAGCCCCTTTCCGGGGAATGAGCAGTTCTTC
size: -; D: TRBD1; J: TRBJ1-2; V: TRBV19; CDR3: CASSTRDSNYGYTF; DNA: TGTGCCAGTAGTACAAGGGACAGCAACTATGGCTACACCTTC
size: once; D: TRBD1; J: TRBJ2-1; V: TRBV6-5; CDR3: CASSSRTGGLDKQFF; DNA: TGTGCCAGCAGTTCCCGGACAGGTGGGCTGGATAAACAGTTCTTC
size: -; D: -; J: TRBJ2-5; V: TRBV5-6; CDR3: CASSFSGRTETQYF; DNA: TGTGCCAGCAGCTTCTCGGGTCGGACGGAGACCCAGTACTTC
size: -; D: TRBD1; J: TRBJ2-5; V: TRBV11-2; CDR3: CASSLIRDREYF; DNA: TGTGCCAGCAGCTTAATCCGGGACAGGGAGTACTTC